The 30 T cell receptor beta chains given below trace back to one sample, sequenced in a study of post-analysis software for immune sequencing data. The library was made from cDNA and included unique molecular identifiers. One entry per CDR3 protein results from TCRdb running MiXCR on the PCR reads. Of 350,000 to 450,000 distinct CDR3 sequences listed, roughly 40% were seen once; the top ten hold about 8%. Study findings and constraints: Among five TRBV segments more frequent in patients than controls were TRBV5-6, TRBV5-1 and TRBV20-1.

Their antigens remain unidentified. The source material was blood. The source of these receptors is a girl aged 2 to 9 with multiple sclerosis.

The rearrangement joins TRBV18 to TRBJ2-7; TRBD1 matches at 8 bases. The CDR3 is 15 residues long. Germline values: CDR1 KGHSH, CDR2 LQKENI. J gave up 0 bases and V 5 bases, and 6 bases lay outside the gene matches. CDR3 in amino acids: CASSKTGASSYEQYF. CDR3 in DNA: TGTGCCAGCTCAAAGACAGGGGCCAGCTCCTACGAGCAGTACTTC. The whole variable domain, filled in from reference TRBV18 and TRBJ2-7, reads NAGVMQNPRHLVRRRGQEARLRCSPMKGHSHVYWYRQLPEEGLKFMVYLQKENIIDESGMPKERFSAEFPKEGPSILRIQQVVRGDSAAYFCASSKTGASSYEQYFGPGTRLTVT.

The V call is TRBV6-2 or TRBV6-3, the J call TRBJ1-1; D gene ambiguous. Trimming left V 5 bases short and J 7 bases short, with 14 bases between. The CDR3 runs 13 residues. The V gene's germline CDR1 is MNHEY and CDR2 SVGEGT. Here the CDR3 reads CASSPDPQNEAFF. The CDR3 coding sequence is TGTGCCAGCAGTCCGGATCCACAGAATGAAGCTTTCTTT.

This CDR3 reads CASSLSTGTTYEQYF. The CDR3 nucleotides are TGTGCCAGCAGTCTCTCGACAGGGACTACCTACGAGCAGTACTTC. The V and J genes are TRBV27 and TRBJ2-5; D could derive from TRBD1 or TRBD2 (7 bases each). The DNA end is more similar to TRBJ2-7, so the J call may be wrong. Germline loops: CDR1 MNHEY, CDR2 SMNVEV (reference sequence). The CDR3 contains 15 residues.

A few counts support this clonotype. This chain uses TRBV5-6 with TRBJ2-7; a possible D gene is TRBD1 (5 bases). V was clipped by 3 bases and J by 3 bases, with 10 bases between them. The CDR3 is made up of 13 amino acids. Per germline, CDR1 SGHDT and CDR2 YYEEEE. The CDR3 region has the DNA TGTGCCAGCAGCTCCGGACAAAACTACGAGCAGTACTTC. Residues: CASSSGQNYEQYF. The whole variable domain, filled in from reference TRBV5-6 and TRBJ2-7, reads DAGVTQSPTHLIKTRGQQVTLRCSPKSGHDTVSWYQQALGQGPQFIFQYYEEEERQRGNFPDRFSGHQFPNYSSELNVNALLLGDSALYLCASSSGQNYEQYFGPGTRLTVT.

The chain employs TRBV12-3 or TRBV12-4 and TRBJ2-1; D may be TRBD1 or TRBD2 (5 bases each). This CDR3 contains 14 residues. V shed 2 bases and J shed 6 bases, with 11 bases lying between them. This CDR3 reads CASSLTGLSNEQFF. The CDR3 bases are TGTGCCAGCAGTTTAACGGGGCTATCCAATGAGCAGTTCTTC.

Only a few counts were recorded for this clonotype. J is TRBJ2-1 and V is TRBV6-2 or TRBV6-3; D remains unclear. V was cut by 11 bases and J by 4 bases, with 18 bases left in between. The CDR3 sequence is 14 residues long. The V gene's germline CDR1 is MNHEY and CDR2 SVGEGT. The CDR3 is CAAMDRLVYNEQFF. The CDR3 DNA is TGTGCCGCCATGGATCGACTCGTTTACAATGAGCAGTTCTTC.

This clonotype showed up just a few times. The rearrangement uses TRBV7-6 and TRBJ2-3, with TRBD1 matching 8 bases. Per germline, CDR1 SGHVS and CDR2 FNYEAQ. The CDR3 has 17 amino acids. Germline trimming cut 1 base from V and 3 bases from J; bases unmatched to any gene: 9. The CDR3 is CASSLGPRTGRTDTQYF. In nucleotides, the CDR3 is TGTGCCAGCAGCTTAGGCCCTCGGACAGGGCGGACAGATACGCAGTATTTT. The full variable domain, in which reference TRBV7-6 and TRBJ2-3 provide the parts outside the CDR3, is GAGVSQSPRYKVTKRGQDVALRCDPISGHVSLYWYRQALGQGPEFLTYFNYEAQQDKSGLPNDRFSAERPEGSISTLTIQRTEQRDSAMYRCASSLGPRTGRTDTQYFGPGTRLTVL.

This clonotype has only a few counts. The V call is TRBV7-6, the J call TRBJ1-4, with 8 positions matching TRBD1. The CDR3 length is 16 residues. Germline lookup yields CDR1 SGHVS and CDR2 FNYEAQ. V shed 5 bases, J shed 4 bases, and the junction held 9 bases outside the gene matches. The CDR3 coding sequence is TGTGCCAGCAGCCCCGGACAGGGAGGATTTAATGAAAAACTGTTTTTT. Protein product: CASSPGQGGFNEKLFF.

The CDR3 DNA reads TGTGCCAGCAGCTTGGGGGGGCCACACGAGCAGTACTTC. Translating it yields CASSLGGPHEQYF. The rearrangement links TRBV5-6 to TRBJ2-5, with D tentatively TRBD1 (6 bases). The end of the DNA fits TRBJ2-7 better, so the J call may be wrong. The V gene's germline CDR1 is SGHDT and CDR2 YYEEEE. This CDR3 is 13 amino acids long.

About this clonotype itself: A much larger clone differs by one base, so this may be a read error. The missing conserved phenylalanine or tryptophan at the end of this CDR3 makes a read error likely. CDR3 loop: CASSQGTGYNEQFS. As DNA, the CDR3 is TGTGCCAGCAGCCAAGGGACAGGGTACAATGAGCAGTTCTCC. V and J are TRBV7-2 and TRBJ2-1; 9 bases match TRBD1. Looked up from germline, CDR1 is SGHTA and CDR2 is FQGNSA. The trim removed 5 bases at V and 4 bases at J, leaving 3 bases unmatched. This CDR3 spans 14 amino acids.

This clonotype was seen only a few times. V gene TRBV20-1 combines with J gene TRBJ2-7; 7 bases are a match to TRBD2. Germline V gene data show CDR1 as DFQATT and CDR2 as SNEGSKA (reference sequence). CDR3 size: 16 residues. V shed 0 bases and J 0 bases; nucleotides not matched to a gene: 8. The CDR3 DNA follows: TGCAGTGCTAGAGATTCGGCTAGCGGTAGCTCCTACGAGCAGTACTTC. Residues: CSARDSASGSSYEQYF.

The sample holds a few counts of this clonotype. The gene calls are TRBV5-1 and TRBJ1-1; perhaps TRBD1 as D (6 bases). The CDR3 sequence is 14 residues long. The germline V gene has CDR1 SGHRS and CDR2 YFSETQ. V was shortened by 4 bases and J by 3 bases, with 13 bases between the two germline ends. The CDR3 spells CASSLGGFYTEAFF. Written as DNA, the CDR3 is TGCGCCAGCAGCCTAGGGGGTTTCTACACTGAAGCTTTCTTT.

This clonotype came up a few times. This chain uses TRBV28 with TRBJ2-5; 8 bases map to TRBD2. The CDR3 runs to 16 residues. Germline V gives CDR1 MDHEN, CDR2 SYDVKM. J was trimmed by 0 bases and V by 2 bases; bases with no gene match: 5. CDR3 DNA sequence: TGTGCCAGCAGTTTAGGGTTAGCGGGATACCAAGAGACCCAGTACTTC. Translation gives CASSLGLAGYQETQYF.

V gene TRBV7-2 combines with J gene TRBJ1-2, with D unclear. CDR1 and CDR2 from the germline V gene are SGHTA and FQGNSA. This CDR3 has 12 amino acids. Deletions cut 5 bases from V and 5 bases from J, with 9 bases between. CDR3 sequence (DNA): TGTGCCAGCAGCCTAAACTATTATGGCTACACCTTC. Protein product: CASSLNYYGYTF.

CDR3 amino acids: CSVRTGLGYGYTF. The CDR3 DNA follows: TGCAGCGTCCGGACAGGCCTTGGCTATGGCTACACCTTC. V gene TRBV29-1 combines with J gene TRBJ1-2, with TRBD1 matching over 7 bases. The ends lost 6 bases at V and 4 bases at J; junction bases unmatched: 8. This CDR3 is built from 13 residues. Germline values: CDR1 SQVTM, CDR2 ANQGSEA.

This clonotype has only a few counts. The CDR3 coding sequence is TGCGCCAGCACCACCCACGGACAGGGAAACGAGCAGTACTTC. It yields the protein CASTTHGQGNEQYF. The V gene is TRBV5-1, the J gene TRBJ2-7, with TRBD1 matching over 8 bases. CDR1 SGHRS and CDR2 YFSETQ come from the germline V gene. The V gene end was trimmed by 6 bases and the J gene end by 5 bases; junction bases not matched to a gene: 10. This CDR3 spans 14 amino acids. Drawing the rest from reference TRBV5-1 and TRBJ2-7, the complete variable domain is KAGVTQTPRYLIKTRGQQVTLSCSPISGHRSVSWYQQTPGQGLQFLFEYFSETQRNKGNFPGRFSGRQFSNSRSEMNVSTLELGDSALYLCASTTHGQGNEQYFGPGTRLTVT.

V is TRBV7-9 and J is TRBJ2-7, with TRBD1 identical over 10 bases. Germline V gene lookup returns CDR1 SEHNR and CDR2 FQNEAQ (reference sequence). This CDR3 comprises 15 residues. With 5 bases clipped from V and 5 bases from J, the junction kept 9 bases outside the gene matches. The CDR3 DNA follows: TGTGCCAGCAGCCCTTGGGACAGGGGAATCAACGAGCAGTACTTC. The encoded protein is CASSPWDRGINEQYF.

The chain uses TRBV7-6 and TRBJ1-6; D is ambiguous. Trimming pared 1 base from V and 7 bases from J, leaving 5 bases between. Per germline, CDR1 SGHVS and CDR2 FNYEAQ. The CDR3 contains 13 residues. The CDR3, as DNA: TGTGCCAGCAGCTTAGAGGAGAATTCACCCCTCCACTTT. Protein product: CASSLEENSPLHF.

There are a few counts of this clonotype. The chain has TRBV28 and TRBJ2-7, with D possibly being TRBD1 or TRBD2 (5 bases each). The V gene lost 6 bases and the J gene lost 0 bases, with 24 bases spanning the gap. CDR1 and CDR2 (germline): MDHEN, SYDVKM. This CDR3 has 18 amino acids. CDR3 sequence: CASRRSPGPGPSSYEQYF. CDR3 nucleotide sequence: TGTGCCAGCAGACGTAGCCCGGGGCCGGGGCCATCCTCCTACGAGCAGTACTTC.

The chain links TRBV6-5 to TRBJ2-4, with no clear D. The ends were cut back, 4 bases at V and 2 bases at J, with 12 bases in the middle. Germline V CDR1 and CDR2: MNHEY, SVGAGI. This CDR3 comprises 15 residues. CDR3 nucleotide sequence: TGTGCCAGCAGTTGGACCCCGGGCCCCAAAAACATTCAGTACTTC. It codes for CASSWTPGPKNIQYF.

This clonotype was seen more than once but under ten times. In DNA, the CDR3 is TGCAGTGCTAGAGTGGCAGCTTCAACTAATGAAAAACTGTTTTTT. It is translated as CSARVAASTNEKLFF. The V and J genes are TRBV20-1 and TRBJ1-4, with unresolved D. This CDR3 is built from 15 residues. From germline, CDR1 is DFQATT and CDR2 SNEGSKA (reference sequence). V was pared by 1 base and J by 0 bases, with 9 bases between.

V usage is TRBV7-2 and J usage is TRBJ2-1; perhaps TRBD1 as D (5 bases). The length of the CDR3 is 13 residues. CDR1 SGHTA and CDR2 FQGNSA come from the germline V gene. V lost 4 bases, J lost 4 bases, and 8 bases lay in between. The CDR3 region has the DNA TGTGCCAGCAGCTCAGGACATTACAATGAGCAGTTCTTC. This translates into CASSSGHYNEQFF.

The chain links TRBV5-1 to TRBJ1-1, with a tentative D call TRBD1 (5 bases). Germline lookup yields CDR1 SGHRS and CDR2 YFSETQ. The V end lost 0 bases, the J end lost 0 bases, and 12 bases lay between the germline ends. There are 16 residues in the CDR3. CDR3 sequence: CASSLGWGFMNTEAFF. The CDR3 bases are TGCGCCAGCAGCTTGGGGTGGGGGTTCATGAACACTGAAGCTTTCTTT.

The chain employs TRBV27 and TRBJ1-1, with D tentatively TRBD1 (6 bases). V dropped 1 base and J dropped 1 base, with 7 bases sitting between them. CDR1 MNHEY and CDR2 SMNVEV come from the germline V gene (reference sequence). CDR3 length: 14 residues. The CDR3 region is CASSLWGQNTEAFF. In DNA, the CDR3 is TGTGCCAGCAGTTTATGGGGACAGAACACTGAAGCTTTCTTT.

This clonotype was seen a single time. Sequence at one end of the junction differs from germline and may be a read error. V usage is TRBV3-1 and J usage is TRBJ2-6; D remains unclear. The CDR3 consists of 15 residues. The germline CDR1 and CDR2 sequences are LGHDT and YNNKEL (reference sequence). The CDR3 DNA is TGTGCCGGCAGCTCAGACGCCTCTGGGGCCAACGTCCTGACTTTC. This sequence encodes CAGSSDASGANVLTF.

The V and J genes are TRBV2 and TRBJ2-1; 7 bases map to TRBD2. This CDR3 has 15 amino acids. CDR1 and CDR2 (germline): SNHLY, FYNNEI. The trim removed 1 base at V and 3 bases at J, leaving 3 bases unmatched. CDR3 protein: CASSEEGGVYNEQFF. Here the CDR3 DNA reads TGTGCCAGCAGTGAAGAGGGAGGGGTCTACAATGAGCAGTTCTTC.

V and J are TRBV5-1 and TRBJ2-1; D tentatively fits TRBD1 or TRBD2 (5 bases each). The CDR3 extends over 16 amino acids. V lost 0 bases to trimming and J lost 9 bases, with 19 bases between them. The germline CDR1 and CDR2 sequences are SGHRS and YFSETQ. The chain's CDR3 is CASSLAFGSQGTEQFF. CDR3 in DNA: TGCGCCAGCAGCTTGGCTTTCGGTTCCCAAGGGACTGAGCAGTTCTTC. Variable domain in full (rest from reference TRBV5-1 and TRBJ2-1): KAGVTQTPRYLIKTRGQQVTLSCSPISGHRSVSWYQQTPGQGLQFLFEYFSETQRNKGNFPGRFSGRQFSNSRSEMNVSTLELGDSALYLCASSLAFGSQGTEQFFGPGTRLTVL.

This clonotype was recorded a few times. The chain links TRBV7-8 to TRBJ1-6, with D possibly TRBD1 on 6 matching bases. Germline V CDR1 and CDR2: SGHVS, FQNEAQ. V gave up 7 bases and J gave up 5 bases, with 12 bases separating them. The CDR3 runs to 14 residues. As DNA, the CDR3 is TGTGCCAGCACTGGGGACACCAATAATTCACCCCTCCACTTT. As protein: CASTGDTNNSPLHF.

The CDR3 nucleotides are TGTGCCAGCAGCCAAGATACTTCCCACGAGCAGTACTTC. Protein product: CASSQDTSHEQYF. The genes are TRBV3-1 and TRBJ2-7, with unresolved D. The CDR3 is made up of 13 amino acids. Germline assignment: CDR1 LGHDT and CDR2 YNNKEL (reference sequence). Deletions cut 0 bases from V and 5 bases from J, with 8 bases between.

The rearrangement links TRBV20-1 to TRBJ2-7; 9 nucleotides agree with TRBD2. Germline assignment: CDR1 DFQATT and CDR2 SNEGSKA (reference sequence). Trimming removed 0 bases from V and 4 bases from J; junction bases left unmatched: 7. The CDR3 extends over 15 amino acids. The CDR3 is CSARDFWTSEYEQYF. In DNA, the CDR3 is TGCAGTGCTAGAGATTTCTGGACTAGCGAGTACGAGCAGTACTTC.